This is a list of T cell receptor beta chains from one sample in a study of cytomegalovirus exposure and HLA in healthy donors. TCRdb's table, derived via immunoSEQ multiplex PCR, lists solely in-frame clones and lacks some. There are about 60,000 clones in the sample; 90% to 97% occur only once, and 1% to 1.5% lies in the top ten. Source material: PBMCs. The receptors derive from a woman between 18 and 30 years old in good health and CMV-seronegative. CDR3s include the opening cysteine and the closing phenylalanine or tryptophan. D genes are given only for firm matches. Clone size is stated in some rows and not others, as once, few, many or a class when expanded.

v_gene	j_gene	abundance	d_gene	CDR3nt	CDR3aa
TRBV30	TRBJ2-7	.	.	TGTGCCTGGGCGGACACCTCCCCCTACGAGCAGTACTTC	CAWADTSPYEQYF
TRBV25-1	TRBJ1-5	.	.	TGTGCCAGCAGTGAAGACTCTTATAGCAATCAGCCCCAGCATTTT	CASSEDSYSNQPQHF
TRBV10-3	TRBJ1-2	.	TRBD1	TGTGCCATCAGAAGGGGACAGGACACCTATGGCTACACCTTC	CAIRRGQDTYGYTF
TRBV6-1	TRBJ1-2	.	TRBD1	TGTGCCAGCAGTGGAGACAGGGGCTATGGCTACACCTTC	CASSGDRGYGYTF
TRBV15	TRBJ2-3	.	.	TGTGCCACCAGCAGAGATGCCGACAGTGCCGGGGATACGCAGTATTTT	CATSRDADSAGDTQYF
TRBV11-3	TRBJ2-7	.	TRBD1	TGTGCCAGCAGCTTGGGGCCGGGACAGGGGGCCTACGAGCAGTACTTC	CASSLGPGQGAYEQYF
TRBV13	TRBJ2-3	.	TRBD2	TGTGCCAGCAGCTTCTTAGCGGGGGGCACAGATACGCAGTATTTT	CASSFLAGGTDTQYF
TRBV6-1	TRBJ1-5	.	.	TGTGCCAGCAGTGAATGGGAGGATCAGCCCCAGCATTTT	CASSEWEDQPQHF
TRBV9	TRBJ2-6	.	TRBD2	TGTGCCAGCAGCGTAGAAATGCGGGGGGTTGGGGCCAACGTCCTGACTTTC	CASSVEMRGVGANVLTF
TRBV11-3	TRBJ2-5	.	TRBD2	TGTGCCAGCAGCCCCGGGGTCGCGGGGGGCTACCAAGAGACCCAGTACTTC	CASSPGVAGGYQETQYF
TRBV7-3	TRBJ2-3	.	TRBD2	TGTGCCAGCAGCCGTGGACTAGCGGGCCGCACAGATACGCAGTATTTT	CASSRGLAGRTDTQYF
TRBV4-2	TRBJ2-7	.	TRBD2	TGTGCCAGCAGCACAACCGGGACTAGCGGATACGAGCAGTACTTC	CASSTTGTSGYEQYF
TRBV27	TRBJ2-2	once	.	TGTGCCAGCAGTTCGCTACCCAACACCGGGGAGCTGTTTTTT	CASSSLPNTGELFF
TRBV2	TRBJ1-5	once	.	TGTGCCAGCAGTGCGGAGGGTAATCAGCCCCAGCATTTT	CASSAEGNQPQHF
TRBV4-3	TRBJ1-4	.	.	TGCGCCAGCAGCCTACTCCCGCGGTCCGATAATGAAAAACTGTTTTTT	CASSLLPRSDNEKLFF
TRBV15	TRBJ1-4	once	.	TGTGCCACCAGCAGAGTTCTCACGGGGTCTAATGAAAAACTGTTTTTT	CATSRVLTGSNEKLFF
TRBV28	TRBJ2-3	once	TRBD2	TGTGCCAGCAGACTAGCGGGAGCCGACACAGATACGCAGTATTTT	CASRLAGADTDTQYF
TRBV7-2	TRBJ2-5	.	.	TGTGCCAGCAGCCTAGCCGTCCGGGAGACCCAGTACTTC	CASSLAVRETQYF